The clone carrying this TCR beta chain was counted only a few times. Its specificity is not known. TCR beta CDR3 sequences were amplified from RNA transcripts. An initial round of RT-PCR targeting the TCR CDR3 relied on the HTBI primer set. TCRdb analysed the multiplex PCR reads with MiXCR anew, one entry per CDR3 protein. The sample shows hundreds of thousands of distinct CDR3 sequences, 40% to 55% of them seen only once. This record comes from a study of T cells in Graves' hyperthyroidism and ophthalmopathy. Study-level points and caveats: Ophthalmopathy could be told apart from stable hyperthyroidism with a 13 V-J model. Most thyroid clonotypes with frequency above 0.001 were detected in blood.

Germline V lookup: CDR1 DFQATT, CDR2 SNEGSKA (reference sequence). This CDR3 contains 15 residues. The ends were cut back, 0 bases at V and 1 base at J, with 12 bases in the middle. Patients having uncontrolled infection, another autoimmune disease, pregnancy or lactation were not included. Each diagnosis was grounded in clinical symptoms, serum thyroxine and TRAb, thyroid ultrasound, and orbital computed tomography. The clonotype originates from an adult man with Graves' disease, either hyperthyroidism or ophthalmopathy (not recorded which). The chain links TRBV20-1 to TRBJ1-1; D unclear. Sequences were obtained from peripheral blood or thyroid tissue (not recorded which). The CDR3 sequence: CSARDLWASNTEAFF. DNA of the CDR3: TGCAGTGCTAGAGATCTCTGGGCCTCGAACACTGAAGCTTTCTTT.